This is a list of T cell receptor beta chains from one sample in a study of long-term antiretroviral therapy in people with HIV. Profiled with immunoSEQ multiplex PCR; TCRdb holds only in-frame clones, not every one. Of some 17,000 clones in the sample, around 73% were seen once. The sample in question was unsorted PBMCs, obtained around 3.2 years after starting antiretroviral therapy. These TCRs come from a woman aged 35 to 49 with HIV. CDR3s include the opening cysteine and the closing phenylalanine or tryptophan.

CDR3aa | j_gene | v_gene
CASSLGLGTFGNTIYF | TRBJ1-3 | TRBV13
CASSYSGAHDYGYTF | TRBJ1-2 | TRBV6-5
CALNSRAPYEQYF | TRBJ2-7 | TRBV30
CAWSEQENTEAFF | TRBJ1-1 | TRBV30
CASRPVRTGSNEQFF | TRBJ2-1 | TRBV27
CASRTPAGTQYF | TRBJ2-5 | TRBV7-2
CASGITGPPEPQHF | TRBJ1-5 | TRBV5-1
CAISEQIGTGGGETQYF | TRBJ2-5 | TRBV10-3
CASSPRSFVGRVKDNYGYTF | TRBJ1-2 | TRBV18
CASSIGPGGTEAFF | TRBJ1-1 | TRBV19
CASRTGGAGTDTQYF | TRBJ2-3 | TRBV6-1
CASSLRGDTGELFF | TRBJ2-2 | TRBV5-1
CSVEGGGSGANVLTF | TRBJ2-6 | TRBV29-1
CASSLRTYYNSPLHF | TRBJ1-6 | TRBV5-6
CASSPKGPSGEQYF | TRBJ2-7 | TRBV5-1
CASSSAGQGVGELFF | TRBJ2-2 | TRBV13
CASSRRGGDGETQYF | TRBJ2-5 | TRBV6-5
CASSPPARAEGRQFF | TRBJ2-1 | TRBV18
CASSGAIGSIYGYTF | TRBJ1-2 | TRBV25-1
CASSLRQGAVNTEAFF | TRBJ1-1 | TRBV13
CAWSGTGFTYGYTF | TRBJ1-2 | TRBV30
CASSLGENSPLHF | TRBJ1-6 | TRBV5-4
CASSVLDGLNEKLFF | TRBJ1-4 | TRBV6-6
CASSQPGLLTGELFF | TRBJ2-2 | TRBV4-3
CASSSDLGDEQFF | TRBJ2-1 | TRBV2
CASSEGGGLNSPLHF | TRBJ1-6 | TRBV2
CASSLTGVGEQYF | TRBJ2-7 | TRBV2
CASTELAGPYNSPLHF | TRBJ1-6 | TRBV19
CASSPGKRWGNQPQHF | TRBJ1-5 | TRBV5-8
CATSPLEIYTGELFF | TRBJ2-2 | TRBV10-3
CAWSEVALQSYNEQFF | TRBJ2-1 | TRBV30
CASSATTGVETQYF | TRBJ2-5 | TRBV5-1
CASSLVRVREAFF | TRBJ1-1 | TRBV5-8
CASSREDGVNTEAFF | TRBJ1-1 | TRBV2
CASYSSGGGTDTQYF | TRBJ2-3 | TRBV5-1
CASSVSSGGAYEQYF | TRBJ2-7 | TRBV18
CASSQVQGMGTEAFF | TRBJ1-1 | TRBV4-1
CASSQADYSGNTIYF | TRBJ1-3 | TRBV4-3
CASSFQGQGSGANVLTF | TRBJ2-6 | TRBV5-1
CASSEGGQLIYSNQPQHF | TRBJ1-5 | TRBV6-1
CASGQGNTEAFF | TRBJ1-1 | TRBV12-5
CASSTIQGNYGYTF | TRBJ1-2 | TRBV5-6
CASSENTEAFF | TRBJ1-1 | TRBV2
CAWSVTGREQYF | TRBJ2-7 | TRBV30
CASSPRQGALYPDTQYF | TRBJ2-3 | TRBV14
CASNPWGAQETQYF | TRBJ2-5 | TRBV6-5
CASSKKDRDTEAFF | TRBJ1-1 | TRBV5-4
CASSLGGIVDTQYF | TRBJ2-3 | TRBV7-2